This T cell receptor (beta chain) is drawn from a study of T cell repertoires in cytomegalovirus infection. This clonotype was found a few times. Using its own MiXCR run on the reads, TCRdb lists one record per CDR3 protein. The sample lists approximately 250,000 distinct CDR3 sequences, approximately 13% occurring once. The CDR3 loop spans 14 amino acids. The ends lost 4 bases at V and 6 bases at J; junction bases unmatched: 7. Germline-derived CDR1 and CDR2 are SGHNT and YYREEE (reference sequence). V usage is TRBV5-4 and J usage is TRBJ2-4, with 7 bases that match TRBD1. The clonotype comes from a human donor in good health (CMV status not recorded). Some clones in this sample may be carry-over from other donors' samples. Material: PBMCs. Here the CDR3 DNA reads TGTGCCAGCAGCAATCAACAGGGGTCAAACATTCAGTACTTC. Translated, it gives CASSNQQGSNIQYF.